This entry is about one T cell receptor (beta chain). Antigen: not known. Culture lasted over 9 days before CD4+ T cell isolation. By PCR, the person was confirmed to have had SARS-CoV-2 infection between March and December 2020. Either the BNT162b2 or mRNA-1273 vaccine was given to participants in two doses. The table came from immunoSEQ multiplex PCR; TCRdb's copy has only in-frame clones and leaves some out. The repertoire holds around 53,000 clones, with 65% to 80% as singletons. This record belongs to a study of vaccination effects on CD4 cells after COVID-19. About the research overall: Post-vaccine specimens arrived a median 72 days past the second dose. PBMC cultures contained two million cells per well, about 11 IU/ml IL-2 and 10 ug/ml peptides. Study-level findings and limits: New vaccine-induced clones made up most post-vaccine spike-reactive clones in convalescents.

This clonotype was obtained from a human donor who had a prior SARS-CoV-2 infection. This specimen was CD4+ T cells from PBMCs cultured without peptide, taken after COVID-19 vaccination.

The CDR3 nucleotides read TGTGCCAGCAGCCAAGGGCCGGAGGCGGTTCAAGAGACCCAGTACTTC. Translating it yields CASSQGPEAVQETQYF. V usage is TRBV3-1 (or the pseudogene TRBV3-2) and J usage is TRBJ2-5, with D tentatively TRBD2 (5 bases). Between the trimmed V and J ends, which lost 1 base and 2 bases, there was a span of 14 bases. Germline CDR1 LGHDT, CDR2 YNNKEL (reference sequence). The CDR3 length is 16 residues.